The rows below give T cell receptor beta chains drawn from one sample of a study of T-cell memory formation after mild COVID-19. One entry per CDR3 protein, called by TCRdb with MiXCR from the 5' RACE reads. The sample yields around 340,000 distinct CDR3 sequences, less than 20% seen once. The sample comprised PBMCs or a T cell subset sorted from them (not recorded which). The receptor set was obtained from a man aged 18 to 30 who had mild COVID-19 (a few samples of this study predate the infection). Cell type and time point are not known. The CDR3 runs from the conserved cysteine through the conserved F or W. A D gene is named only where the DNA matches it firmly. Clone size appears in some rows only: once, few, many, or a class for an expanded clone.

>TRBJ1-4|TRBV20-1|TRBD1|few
CSARGQGREKLFF
TGCAGTGCTAGAGGACAGGGACGCGAAAAACTGTTTTTT
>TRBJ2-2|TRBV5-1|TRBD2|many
CASSRSGVNTGELFF
TGCGCCAGCAGCCGTAGCGGGGTGAACACCGGGGAGCTGTTTTTT
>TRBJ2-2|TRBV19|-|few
CASNHPGETGELFF
TGTGCCAGTAATCATCCGGGGGAAACCGGGGAGCTGTTTTTT
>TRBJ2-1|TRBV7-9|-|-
CASSPRLNEQFF
TGTGCCAGCAGCCCCCGACTCAATGAGCAGTTCTTC
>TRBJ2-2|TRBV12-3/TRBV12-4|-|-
CAMQGHGELFF
TGTGCAATGCAGGGGCACGGGGAGCTGTTTTTT
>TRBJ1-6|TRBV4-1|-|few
CASSPSGGVNSPLHF
TGCGCCAGCAGCCCCTCGGGAGGGGTTAATTCACCCCTCCACTTT
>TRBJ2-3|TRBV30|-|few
CAWSRGTAGDTQYF
TGTGCCTGGAGCCGCGGGACAGCAGGGGATACGCAGTATTTT
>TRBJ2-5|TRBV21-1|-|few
CATSARQETQYF
TGTGCCACCTCGGCCCGCCAAGAGACCCAGTACTTC
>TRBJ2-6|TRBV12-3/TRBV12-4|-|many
CASSLSSSGANVLTF
TGTGCCAGCAGCCTGTCTTCCTCTGGGGCCAACGTCCTGACTTTC
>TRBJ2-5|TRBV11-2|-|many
CASSSGTRLGAQYF
TGTGCCAGCAGCTCCGGGACCCGTCTTGGAGCCCAGTACTTC
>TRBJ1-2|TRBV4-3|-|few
CASSQEPGIGDYGYTF
TGCGCCAGCAGCCAAGAACCCGGGATCGGGGACTATGGCTACACCTTC
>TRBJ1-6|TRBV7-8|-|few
CASSLEAGFLHF
TGTGCCAGCAGCTTAGAAGCAGGGTTTCTCCACTTT
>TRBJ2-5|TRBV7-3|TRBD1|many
CASSPTGVQETQYF
TGTGCCAGCAGCCCTACAGGGGTGCAAGAGACCCAGTACTTC
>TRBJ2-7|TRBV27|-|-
CASSFGTEQYF
TGTGCCAGCAGTTTCGGCACCGAGCAGTACTTC
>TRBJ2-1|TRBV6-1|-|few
CASSEAGSGGEQFF
TGTGCCAGCAGTGAAGCGGGCTCTGGGGGTGAGCAGTTCTTC
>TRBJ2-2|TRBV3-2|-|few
CASSQVTGTGHTGELFF
TGTGCCAGCAGCCAAGTGACCGGGACAGGGCATACCGGGGAGCTGTTTTTT
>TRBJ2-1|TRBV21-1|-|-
CASSKVNPRLYNEQFF
TGTGCCAGCAGCAAAGTGAATCCGCGGCTCTACAATGAGCAGTTCTTC
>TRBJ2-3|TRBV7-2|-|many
CASSYKGFADTQYF
TGTGCCAGCAGCTACAAGGGTTTTGCAGATACGCAGTATTTT
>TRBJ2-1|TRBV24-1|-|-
CATSARGTHNEQFF
TGTGCCACCAGTGCTCGGGGGACCCACAATGAGCAGTTCTTC
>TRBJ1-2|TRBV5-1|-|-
CASSLEGEAYGYTF
TGCGCCAGCAGCTTAGAAGGGGAGGCCTATGGCTACACCTTC
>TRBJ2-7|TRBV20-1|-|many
CSARGTLSSYEQYF
TGCAGTGCTAGAGGGACGCTTAGCTCCTACGAGCAGTACTTC
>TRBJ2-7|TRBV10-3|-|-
CAISEGQAYEQYF
TGTGCCATCAGTGAGGGGCAGGCCTACGAGCAGTACTTC
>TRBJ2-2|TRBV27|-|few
CASSSLAVWNTGELFF
TGTGCCAGCAGTTCGTTAGCGGTATGGAACACCGGGGAGCTGTTTTTT
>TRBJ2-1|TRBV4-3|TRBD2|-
CASSQEGRGRHNEQFF
TGCGCCAGCAGCCAAGAGGGGAGGGGACGACACAATGAGCAGTTCTTC
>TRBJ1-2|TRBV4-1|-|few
CASSQDGPENYGYTF
TGCGCCAGCAGCCAAGATGGTCCGGAGAACTATGGCTACACCTTC
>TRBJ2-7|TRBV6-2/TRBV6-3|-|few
CASSFQLREQYF
TGTGCCAGCAGTTTCCAGTTACGCGAGCAGTACTTC
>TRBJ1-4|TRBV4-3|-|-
CASSRSGTGTEKLFF
TGCGCCAGCAGCCGGTCCGGGACCGGCACTGAAAAACTGTTTTTT
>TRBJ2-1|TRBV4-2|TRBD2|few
CASSQVGAGRYNEQFF
TGTGCCAGCAGCCAAGTGGGAGCGGGGCGCTACAATGAGCAGTTCTTC
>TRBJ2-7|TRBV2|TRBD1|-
CAVWDRGNEQYF
TGTGCCGTTTGGGACAGGGGGAACGAGCAGTACTTC